This record concerns one TCR beta chain sequence. What it binds is unknown. The sample belongs to a study of immune evolution from preneoplasia to lung adenocarcinoma. General study results and limits: Later-stage lesions seemingly showed higher T cell density and diversity than normal lung.

The method was immunoSEQ multiplex PCR; TCRdb's version includes in-frame clones alone and lacks a portion of them. The repertoire includes 13,000 to 15,000 clones, 65% to 90% of them detected once, and less than 3% sits in the top ten. Trimming took 8 bases from V and 1 from J, leaving 17 bases between them. The CDR3 loop spans 15 amino acids. From germline, CDR1 is SEHNR and CDR2 FQNEAQ (reference sequence). The sequence was obtained from a donor aged 70 or older with lung adenocarcinoma. The sample consisted of FFPE lung adenocarcinoma in situ tissue. This chain connects TRBV7-9 to TRBJ1-1; maybe TRBD1 (5 bases). The DNA for the CDR3 is TGTGCCAGCCGGCCAGGGAGGTATGGGAACACTGAAGCTTTCTTT. This codes for CASRPGRYGNTEAFF.